A selection of T cell receptor beta chains follows, all from one sample in a study of blood T cell repertoires in COVID-19. Repertoires were generated with immunoSEQ multiplex PCR, while TCRdb's copy carries only in-frame clones and drops some. The sample records tens of thousands of clones, around nine tenths being singletons. The specimen was peripheral blood. All receptors come from a human donor in a cohort sampled during active COVID-19. The CDR3 runs from the conserved cysteine through the conserved F or W. The order of the fields is clone size, V gene, J gene, D gene, CDR3 protein, CDR3 DNA. A D gene is named only where the DNA matches it firmly. Clone size appears in some rows only: once, few, many, or a class for an expanded clone.

clone size: few; V gene: TRBV7-2; J gene: TRBJ1-5; D gene: NA; CDR3 protein: CASSLATNQPQHF; CDR3 DNA: TGTGCCAGCAGCTTAGCTACAAATCAGCCCCAGCATTTT
clone size: few; V gene: TRBV7-3; J gene: TRBJ2-5; D gene: TRBD2; CDR3 protein: CASSRGSGETQYF; CDR3 DNA: TGTGCCAGCAGCCGCGGGAGTGGAGAGACCCAGTACTTC
clone size: NA; V gene: TRBV5-1; J gene: TRBJ1-1; D gene: TRBD1; CDR3 protein: CASSPMSDRGRPMNTEAFF; CDR3 DNA: TGCGCCAGCAGCCCGATGTCCGACAGGGGGCGTCCAATGAACACTGAAGCTTTCTTT
clone size: once; V gene: TRBV18; J gene: TRBJ1-5; D gene: TRBD1; CDR3 protein: CASSSMVGQGVHQPQHF; CDR3 DNA: TGTGCCAGCTCAAGCATGGTTGGGCAGGGGGTACATCAGCCCCAGCATTTT
clone size: NA; V gene: TRBV4-3; J gene: TRBJ2-1; D gene: TRBD2; CDR3 protein: CASSQDVRNRAGVWNEQFF; CDR3 DNA: TGCGCCAGCAGCCAAGATGTGAGAAATCGGGCGGGAGTGTGGAATGAGCAGTTCTTC
clone size: NA; V gene: TRBV11-2; J gene: TRBJ1-6; D gene: TRBD1; CDR3 protein: CASSSPTGVNSPLHF; CDR3 DNA: TGTGCCAGCAGCTCCCCGACAGGGGTCAATTCACCCCTCCACTTT
clone size: NA; V gene: TRBV19; J gene: TRBJ2-3; D gene: TRBD1; CDR3 protein: CASSSDTGGSADTQYF; CDR3 DNA: TGTGCCAGTAGTTCGGATACAGGGGGCAGCGCAGATACGCAGTATTTT
clone size: NA; V gene: TRBV27; J gene: TRBJ2-3; D gene: NA; CDR3 protein: CASSLYGTQYF; CDR3 DNA: TGTGCCAGCAGTTTATACGGGACGCAGTATTTT
clone size: once; V gene: TRBV12-3/TRBV12-4; J gene: TRBJ2-1; D gene: NA; CDR3 protein: CASSPTRGGEQFF; CDR3 DNA: TGTGCCAGCAGCCCGACTAGGGGTGGTGAGCAGTTCTTC
clone size: NA; V gene: TRBV24-1; J gene: TRBJ2-1; D gene: TRBD2; CDR3 protein: CATSDASGILDSYNEQFF; CDR3 DNA: TGTGCCACCAGTGATGCTAGCGGGATCTTAGATTCCTACAATGAGCAGTTCTTC